This passage covers 27 T cell receptor beta chains from one sample sequenced in a study of cytomegalovirus exposure and HLA in healthy donors. PCR involved 60 Vbeta and 13 Jbeta primers. Here immunoSEQ multiplex PCR was the method, and the copy in TCRdb shows in-frame clones only, minus some. The table includes 85,000 to 130,000 clones, about two thirds detected once. The sample was PBMCs. The receptor set was obtained from a boy between 10 and 17 years old in good health and CMV-seronegative.

The chain joins TRBV7-2 to TRBJ1-5; D gene unclear. Germline lookup yields CDR1 SGHTA and CDR2 FQGNSA. Trimming took off 2 bases at V and 2 bases at J, with 7 bases between the two ends. CDR3 size: 14 residues. This CDR3 is CASSLNRGNQPQHF. The CDR3 DNA reads TGTGCCAGCAGCTTAAATCGCGGCAATCAGCCCCAGCATTTT.

The chain combines TRBV30 with TRBJ1-2; perhaps TRBD1 as D (6 bases). Per the germline V gene, CDR1 is GTSNPN and CDR2 is SVGIG (reference sequence). The CDR3 length is 16 residues. The V gene lost 0 bases and the J gene lost 6 bases, with 20 bases spanning the gap. CDR3 loop: CAWSVLRHREKDGYTF. CDR3 DNA sequence: TGTGCCTGGAGTGTACTTCGGCACAGGGAGAAGGATGGCTACACCTTC.

J is TRBJ1-1 and V is TRBV25-1; the match to TRBD1 covers 9 bases. J lost 5 bases, V lost 5 bases, and 9 bases had no gene match. Germline V gene lookup returns CDR1 MGHDK and CDR2 SYGVNS. CDR3 length: 15 amino acids. The CDR3: CASSLAGTGKTEAFF. The CDR3 bases are TGTGCCAGCAGTTTAGCCGGGACAGGGAAAACTGAAGCTTTCTTT.

The chain recombines TRBV7-3 with TRBJ2-6; D unresolved. The CDR3 spans 16 residues. The germline V gene has CDR1 SGHTA and CDR2 FQGTGA. Trimming removed 2 bases from V and 0 bases from J, with 8 bases in between. The CDR3 nucleotides are TGTGCCAGCAGCTTACTATACAGCTCTGGGGCCAACGTCCTGACTTTC. Translating gives CASSLLYSSGANVLTF.

The rearrangement uses TRBV5-1 and TRBJ2-5, with 8 bases fitting TRBD2. Germline lookup yields CDR1 SGHRS and CDR2 YFSETQ. With V trimmed by 4 bases and J by 5 bases, 10 bases remained unmatched. The CDR3 runs to 15 residues. The CDR3 loop is CASSPSAGVGETQYF. The CDR3 DNA reads as TGCGCCAGCAGCCCCTCAGCGGGAGTTGGGGAGACCCAGTACTTC.

The chain is built from TRBV6-5 and TRBJ1-2; D remains unclear. V gave up 4 bases and J gave up 0 bases, with 15 bases separating them. Germline CDR1 and CDR2: MNHEY and SVGAGI. The CDR3 is 16 residues long. CDR3 region: CASSSSARVTNYGYTF. CDR3 nucleotides: TGTGCCAGCAGTTCCTCCGCGAGGGTTACTAACTATGGCTACACCTTC.

J is TRBJ2-6 and V is TRBV19, with unresolved D. The CDR3 is 15 amino acids. The germline CDR1 and CDR2 sequences are LNHDA and SQIVND (reference sequence). V was cut by 3 bases and J by 0 bases, with 6 bases left in between. CDR3: CASSMRSSGANVLTF. CDR3 coding DNA: TGTGCCAGTAGTATGCGGAGCTCTGGGGCCAACGTCCTGACTTTC.

This clone has more than one count but fewer than ten. The genes are TRBV5-1 and TRBJ2-2, with D hard to call. Looked up from germline, CDR1 is SGHRS and CDR2 is YFSETQ. The CDR3 consists of 12 residues. V gave up 4 bases and J gave up 6 bases, with 7 bases separating them. The CDR3 coding sequence is TGCGCCAGCAGCCATACAGCCGGGGAGCTGTTTTTT. Its translation is CASSHTAGELFF.

This clone came up a few times. The chain is built from TRBV28 and TRBJ1-5; D may be TRBD1 (6 bases). The CDR3 is made up of 14 amino acids. Germline CDR1 MDHEN, CDR2 SYDVKM. The V and J ends lost 3 bases and 5 bases respectively, with 11 bases between them. CDR3 sequence reads: CASSLDREDQPQHF. As DNA, the CDR3 is TGTGCCAGCAGTTTGGACAGAGAGGATCAGCCCCAGCATTTT.

This clone was seen a handful of times. The rearrangement joins TRBV7-9 to TRBJ1-2, with D unresolved. In germline, CDR1 is SEHNR, CDR2 FQNEAQ (reference sequence). This CDR3 has 14 residues. V lost 5 bases and J 4 bases, leaving 14 bases between the germline ends. The CDR3 region has the DNA TGTGCCAGCAGCAGTCTAGAGGCTGGCTATGGCTACACCTTC. The encoded protein is CASSSLEAGYGYTF.

The chain is built from TRBV10-1 and TRBJ1-1; no reliable D call. Trimming removed 8 bases at V and 0 bases at J, with 10 bases between. CDR1 is WNHNN and CDR2 is SYGVQD in the germline V gene (reference sequence). CDR3 size: 13 residues. CDR3 amino acids: CASARNLNTEAFF. The DNA of the CDR3 is TGCGCCAGCGCCAGAAATCTGAACACTGAAGCTTTCTTT.

This chain connects TRBV28 to TRBJ2-7, with TRBD1 matching 8 bases. Germline CDR1 is MDHEN and CDR2 is SYDVKM. V shed 3 bases and J 6 bases; nucleotides not matched to a gene: 22. This CDR3 is built from 19 residues. This chain's CDR3 is CASSFFGQGPAAKPLEQYF. CDR3 in DNA: TGTGCCAGCAGTTTTTTTGGACAGGGACCAGCGGCAAAGCCCCTCGAGCAGTACTTC.

This clone was seen only a few times. V is TRBV30 and J is TRBJ2-4, with TRBD1 matching 8 bases. This CDR3 spans 18 amino acids. J was trimmed by 0 bases and V by 0 bases; bases with no gene match: 10. Per the germline V gene, CDR1 is GTSNPN and CDR2 is SVGIG (reference sequence). The CDR3 region is CAWSVGQGAKLAKNIQYF. In DNA form, the CDR3 reads TGTGCCTGGAGTGTCGGGCAGGGGGCGAAATTAGCCAAAAACATTCAGTACTTC.

This clone was recorded a few times. The DNA for the CDR3 is TGCGCCAGCAGCAGTCGTTCGTCGACAGGCACAGATACGCAGTATTTT. Amino acid sequence: CASSSRSSTGTDTQYF. V usage is TRBV5-1 and J usage is TRBJ2-3; D possibly corresponds to TRBD1 (5 bases). The CDR3 covers 16 residues. The V gene lost 4 bases and the J gene lost 1 base, with 16 bases spanning the gap. In germline, CDR1 is SGHRS, CDR2 YFSETQ.

The chain combines TRBV11-2 with TRBJ1-1; a possible D gene is TRBD1 (6 bases). Germline V gene lookup returns CDR1 SGHAT and CDR2 FQNNGV. V lost 5 bases, J lost 5 bases, and 12 bases lay in between. The CDR3 totals 13 residues. CDR3 nucleotides: TGTGCCAGCAGCGGCGGGGGGCAGACTGAAGCTTTCTTT. Its translation: CASSGGGQTEAFF.

The rearrangement joins TRBV5-4 to TRBJ2-5; TRBD1 matches 10 bases. Germline V gene data show CDR1 as SGHNT and CDR2 as YYREEE (reference sequence). The CDR3 extends over 16 amino acids. With V trimmed by 4 bases and J by 5 bases, 11 bases remained unmatched. For the CDR3, the DNA is TGTGCCAGCAGCCCCACCGGGACAGGGGTCCGGGAGACCCAGTACTTC. Translating it yields CASSPTGTGVRETQYF.

For the CDR3, the DNA is TGCGCCAGCAGCGAGTCGACACTAGCGGGGGGTGAGACCCAGTACTTC. Translation: CASSESTLAGGETQYF. The chain is built from TRBV5-1 and TRBJ2-5; the match to TRBD2 covers 12 bases. V lost 4 bases to trimming and J lost 5 bases; unmatched junction nucleotides: 9. The length of the CDR3 is 16 residues. Germline CDR1 reads SGHRS; CDR2 reads YFSETQ.

The rearrangement uses TRBV28 and TRBJ2-5; possible D gene TRBD1, 5 bases. There are 12 residues in the CDR3. Between the trimmed V and J ends, which lost 2 bases and 5 bases, there was a span of 6 bases. CDR1 is MDHEN, CDR2 SYDVKM, per germline. CDR3 residues: CASSLNRETQYF. CDR3 in DNA: TGTGCCAGCAGTTTAAACAGGGAGACCCAGTACTTC.

The J gene is TRBJ1-3, the V gene TRBV4-1, with TRBD1 matching 8 bases. V was clipped by 4 bases and J by 3 bases; unmatched bases: 5. The CDR3 runs to 15 residues. CDR1 is MGHRA, CDR2 YSYEKL, per germline. CDR3 protein: CASSLGQGGGNTIYF. CDR3 nucleotides: TGCGCCAGCAGCCTAGGACAGGGCGGTGGAAACACCATATATTTT.

The chain recombines TRBV7-9 with TRBJ2-1; TRBD1 might be the D (5 bases). V was pared by 5 bases and J by 14 bases, with 13 bases between. The CDR3 is 11 amino acids. The germline gives CDR1 SEHNR, CDR2 FQNEAQ (reference sequence). The CDR3, as DNA: TGTGCCAGCAGCATGGGGCCAGGAAAGTTCTTC. Translating it yields CASSMGPGKFF.

This chain links TRBV5-6 with TRBJ1-1; D is unresolved. V shed 0 bases and J shed 4 bases, with 4 bases lying between them. Looked up from germline, CDR1 is SGHDT and CDR2 is YYEEEE. The CDR3 has 12 amino acids. The CDR3 here is CASSLGSTEAFF. DNA for the CDR3: TGTGCCAGCAGCTTGGGTAGCACTGAAGCTTTCTTT.

The sample holds a few counts of this clone. V and J are TRBV19 and TRBJ2-3, with 10 bases aligning to TRBD2. With 5 bases clipped from V and 6 bases from J, the junction kept 8 bases outside the gene matches. The CDR3 extends over 15 amino acids. The germline V gene has CDR1 LNHDA and CDR2 SQIVND (reference sequence). CDR3 nucleotide sequence: TGTGCCAGTAGTGAGGCTAGCGGGAGTAGGGATACGCAGTATTTT. Translated, it gives CASSEASGSRDTQYF.

In its sample, this clone was seen a few times. V is TRBV11-2 and J is TRBJ2-7, with D possibly being TRBD1 (5 bases). CDR3 length equals 13 residues. CDR1 and CDR2 (germline): SGHAT, FQNNGV. V dropped 2 bases and J dropped 2 bases, with 7 bases sitting between them. The DNA of the CDR3 is TGTGCCAGCAGCTTACAGGACACCTACGAGCAGTACTTC. It yields the protein CASSLQDTYEQYF.

This clone came up a few times. The rearrangement joins TRBV6-1 to TRBJ1-2; tentative D call: TRBD1 (6 bases). The CDR3 has 12 amino acids. Germline V gene lookup returns CDR1 MNHNS and CDR2 SASEGT. Trimming took 9 bases from V and 4 from J, leaving 12 bases between them. CDR3 amino acids: CASSTGTYGYTF. The CDR3 region has the DNA TGTGCCAGTAGTACAGGGACCTATGGCTACACCTTC.

As to this clone: One junction end does not reproduce the germline sequence, and a read error may be involved. The chain uses TRBV30 and TRBJ1-1; D is ambiguous. The CDR3 loop spans 13 amino acids. CDR1 and CDR2 from the germline V gene are GTSNPN and SVGIG (reference sequence). The CDR3 loop reads CAWCVQPGTEAFF. The CDR3 region has the DNA TGTGCCTGGTGTGTACAGCCTGGAACTGAAGCTTTCTTT. The whole variable domain, remainder taken from reference TRBV30 and TRBJ1-1, is SQTIHQWPATLVQPVGSPLSLECTVEGTSNPNLYWYRQAAGRGLQLLFYSVGIGQISSEVPQNLSASRPQDRQFILSSKKLLLSDSGFYLCAWCVQPGTEAFFGQGTRLTVV.

The V and J genes are TRBV9 and TRBJ1-3; D is ambiguous. Germline values: CDR1 SGDLS, CDR2 YYNGEE. The V end was cut by 4 bases, the J end by 0 bases, with 11 bases between. The CDR3 extends over 15 amino acids. CDR3 in DNA: TGTGCCAGCAGCCCCCGGTCCCACTCTGGAAACACCATATATTTT. Its translation is CASSPRSHSGNTIYF.

The gene calls are TRBV21-1 and TRBJ1-2. TRBV21-1 is termed a pseudogene. This CDR3 is 16 amino acids long. The chain's CDR3 is CASSKGADGDFYGYTF. The CDR3 DNA follows: TGTGCCAGCAGCAAAGGAGCGGACGGAGACTTCTATGGCTACACCTTC.